Included here is one T cell receptor beta chain sequence, with context. Its antigen is undetermined. The record originates from a study of cytomegalovirus exposure and HLA in healthy donors. General study findings and limits: In the analysis, some V segments, TRBV6-2 and TRBV6-3 included, were excluded as indistinguishable. The likely origin of a cluster of highly shared sequence variants was a sequencing artifact.

Samples came from healthy bone marrow donors. PCR was performed using 60 Vbeta and 13 Jbeta primers. The table came from immunoSEQ multiplex PCR; TCRdb's copy has only in-frame clones and leaves some out. The repertoire holds around 140,000 clones, with approximately 61% as singletons. V lost 6 bases, J lost 2 bases, and 12 bases lay in between. The CDR3 is made up of 14 amino acids. Looked up from germline, CDR1 is SNHLY and CDR2 is FYNNEI. Sequencing used PBMCs. The gene calls are TRBV2 and TRBJ2-3; D is possibly TRBD2 (7 bases). This clonotype originated in a woman in her forties in good health and CMV-seronegative. The CDR3 region has the DNA TGTGCCAGCAGGTCGGGGGGCCCCACAGATACGCAGTATTTT. It codes for CASRSGGPTDTQYF.